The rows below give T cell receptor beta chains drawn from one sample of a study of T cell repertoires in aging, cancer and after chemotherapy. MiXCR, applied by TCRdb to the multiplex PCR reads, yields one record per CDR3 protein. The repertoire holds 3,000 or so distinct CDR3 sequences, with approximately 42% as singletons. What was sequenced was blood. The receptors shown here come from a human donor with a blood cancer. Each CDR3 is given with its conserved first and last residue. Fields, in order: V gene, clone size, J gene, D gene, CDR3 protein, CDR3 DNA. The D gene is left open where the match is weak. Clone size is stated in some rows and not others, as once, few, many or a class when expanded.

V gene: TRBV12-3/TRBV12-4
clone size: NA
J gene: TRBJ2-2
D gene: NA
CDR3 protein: CASSLVAVNTGELFF
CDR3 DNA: TGTGCCAGCAGTTTGGTAGCGGTGAACACCGGGGAGCTGTTTTTT

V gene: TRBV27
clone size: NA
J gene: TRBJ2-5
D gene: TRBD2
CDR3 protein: CASSLQATSGTETQYF
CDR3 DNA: TGTGCCAGCAGTTTACAGGCGACTAGCGGGACGGAGACCCAGTACTTC

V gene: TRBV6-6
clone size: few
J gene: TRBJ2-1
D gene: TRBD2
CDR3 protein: CASRSLLGGSHNEQFF
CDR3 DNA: TGTGCCAGCAGAAGCTTGCTCGGGGGGTCGCACAATGAGCAGTTCTTC

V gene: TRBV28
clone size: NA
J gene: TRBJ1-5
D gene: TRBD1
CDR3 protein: CASSVPGQGGQPQHF
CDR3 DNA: TGTGCCAGCAGCGTTCCGGGACAGGGCGGTCAGCCCCAGCATTTT

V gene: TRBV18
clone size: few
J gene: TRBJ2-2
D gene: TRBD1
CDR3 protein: CASSRNTQGAGELFF
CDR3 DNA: TGTGCCAGCTCGCGCAATACACAGGGGGCCGGGGAGCTGTTTTTT

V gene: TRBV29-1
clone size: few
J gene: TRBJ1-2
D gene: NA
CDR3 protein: CSVEEGRGYGYTF
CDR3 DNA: TGCAGCGTTGAGGAGGGGAGGGGCTATGGCTACACCTTC

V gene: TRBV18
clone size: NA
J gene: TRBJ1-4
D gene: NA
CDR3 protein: CASSPRQNEKLFF
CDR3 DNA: TGTGCCAGCTCACCGCGACAGAATGAAAAACTGTTTTTT

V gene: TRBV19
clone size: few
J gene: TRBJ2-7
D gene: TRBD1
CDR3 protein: CASSAPGQGTYEQYF
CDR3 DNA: TGTGCCAGTAGTGCACCGGGACAGGGTACCTACGAGCAGTACTTC

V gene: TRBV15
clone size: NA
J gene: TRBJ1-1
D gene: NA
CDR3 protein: CATSSQSFGTEAFF
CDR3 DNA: TGTGCCACCAGCAGTCAGAGCTTCGGCACTGAAGCTTTCTTT

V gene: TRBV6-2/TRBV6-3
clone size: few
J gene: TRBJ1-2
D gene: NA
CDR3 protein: CASRPGGEGGGYTF
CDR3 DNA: TGTGCCAGCAGACCCGGAGGGGAGGGCGGAGGCTACACCTTC

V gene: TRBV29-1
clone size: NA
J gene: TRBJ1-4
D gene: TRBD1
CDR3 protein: CSVSRDRSEKLFF
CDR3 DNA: TGCAGCGTCTCTCGGGACAGGTCCGAAAAACTGTTTTTT

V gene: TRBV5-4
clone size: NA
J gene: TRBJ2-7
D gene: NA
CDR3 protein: CASSRGGTGEQYF
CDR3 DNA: TGTGCCAGCAGCCGGGGGGGGACAGGCGAGCAGTACTTC

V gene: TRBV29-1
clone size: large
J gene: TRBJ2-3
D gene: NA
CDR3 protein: CSSDTDTQYF
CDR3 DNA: TGCAGCTCAGACACAGATACGCAGTATTTT

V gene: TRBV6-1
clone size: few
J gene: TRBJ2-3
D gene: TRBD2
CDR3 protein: CASSRLAGEIDTQYF
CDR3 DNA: TGTGCCAGCAGTAGATTAGCGGGGGAGATAGATACGCAGTATTTT

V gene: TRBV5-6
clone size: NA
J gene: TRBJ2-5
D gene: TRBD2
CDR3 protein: CASSAPTSGGQETQYF
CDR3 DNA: TGTGCCAGCAGCGCACCGACTAGCGGGGGGCAAGAGACCCAGTACTTC